One T cell receptor (beta chain) is described in this entry. Its antigen is not known. Sequencing used immunoSEQ multiplex PCR; TCRdb keeps in-frame clones, though not all of them. The table lists around 62,000 clones, more than 85% of them singletons. This sample is part of a study of cytomegalovirus exposure and HLA in healthy donors. Study-level points and caveats: Cytomegalovirus-associated status was assigned to around 160 TCR beta chains. Most TCR sequences proved rare, with some public TCRs found in many donors.

In germline, CDR1 is SEHNR, CDR2 FQNEAQ (reference sequence). This CDR3 has 11 amino acids. V was trimmed by 5 bases and J by 9 bases, leaving 8 bases between them. The donors were part of the validation cohort of 120 subjects. That cohort was separate from the first cohort, which comprised under 750 subjects. V gene TRBV7-9 combines with J gene TRBJ1-3; D is ambiguous. The sequence was obtained from a young woman in good health and CMV-seronegative. The specimen was PBMCs. The CDR3 DNA follows: TGTGCCAGCAGCCCCCCAGTCACCATATATTTT. Translated: CASSPPVTIYF.